These 29 T cell receptor beta chains came from one sample sequenced in a study of T cell changes during pregnancy in multiple sclerosis (dated by TCRdb to between 2017 and 2020). Library preparation was by the immunoSEQ multiplex PCR assay. Here the immuneACCESS table is served through TCRdb, limited to in-frame sequences with V and J called. Missing clones are a known gap in these copies; in checked studies unresolved V genes cover under half, and the rest lacks a known reason. A total of 79,000 or so clones appear in this sample, 90% to 95% of them only once. The ten largest clonotypes hold around 0.22% of the sample. The specimen was CD4+ T cells from peripheral blood mononuclear cells, collected before pregnancy. The source of these receptors is a female donor with multiple sclerosis, enrolled in a pregnancy study.

V and J are TRBV7-3 and TRBJ2-1; 8 bases match TRBD1. V was pared by 3 bases and J by 7 bases, with 11 bases of the junction left unmatched. Germline V CDR1 and CDR2: SGHTA, FQGTGA. This CDR3 comprises 16 residues. CDR3 DNA: TGTGCCAGCAGCTTGGGGCCCGGACAGGGTTGGAATGAGCAGTTCTTC. This translates into CASSLGPGQGWNEQFF. Combining the CDR3 with reference TRBV7-3 and TRBJ2-1 gives the whole variable domain GAGVSQTPSNKVTEKGKYVELRCDPISGHTALYWYRQSLGQGPEFLIYFQGTGAADDSGLPNDRFFAVRPEGSVSTLKIQRTERGDSAVYLCASSLGPGQGWNEQFFGPGTRLTVL.

V is TRBV6-5 and J is TRBJ1-2; 7 bases line up with TRBD1. From germline, CDR1 is MNHEY and CDR2 SVGAGI. J gave up 3 bases and V 2 bases, and 9 bases lay outside the gene matches. The length of the CDR3 is 16 residues. CDR3 in DNA: TGTGCCAGCAGTTACAGGGGTCGACAGGGTGACTATGGCTACACCTTC. Protein product: CASSYRGRQGDYGYTF.

The V call is TRBV5-1, the J call TRBJ2-1; TRBD1 is a possible D gene (5 bases). Germline-derived CDR1 and CDR2 are SGHRS and YFSETQ. V was shortened by 2 bases and J by 4 bases, with 7 bases between the two germline ends. This CDR3 region has 13 residues. The chain's CDR3 is CASSLGDYNEQFF. The CDR3 coding sequence is TGCGCCAGCAGCTTAGGGGATTACAATGAGCAGTTCTTC.

The chain has TRBV30 and TRBJ1-2; the D is unclear. The CDR3 runs 13 residues. CDR1 and CDR2 from the germline V gene are GTSNPN and SVGIG (reference sequence). The ends were cut back, 2 bases at V and 4 bases at J, with 11 bases in the middle. CDR3: CAWSIAESYGYTF. CDR3 bases: TGTGCCTGGAGTATAGCGGAGAGCTATGGCTACACCTTC.

This rearrangement joins TRBV27 to TRBJ2-5; 7 bases are shared with TRBD2. CDR1 and CDR2 (germline): MNHEY, SMNVEV (reference sequence). Trimming removed 2 bases from V and 14 bases from J; junction bases left unmatched: 8. The CDR3 contains 12 residues. The CDR3 nucleotides are TGTGCCAGCAGTTTACCCCGGGGGGTCCAATACTTC. Protein sequence: CASSLPRGVQYF.

V is TRBV27 and J is TRBJ2-7, with D uncertain. CDR3 length: 14 amino acids. Trimming took off 3 bases at V and 3 bases at J, with 12 bases between the two ends. Germline V gene data show CDR1 as MNHEY and CDR2 as SMNVEV (reference sequence). The CDR3 DNA is TGTGCCAGCAGTTTGAGAGGAACTTTCTACGAGCAGTACTTC. Translated: CASSLRGTFYEQYF.

The sample holds a few counts of this clone. V gene TRBV13 combines with J gene TRBJ1-2, with D perhaps TRBD1 (5 bases). Germline loops: CDR1 PRHDT, CDR2 FYEKMQ (reference sequence). Trimming left V 5 bases short and J 8 bases short, with 15 bases between. The CDR3 runs 13 residues. The CDR3: CASSPGGVRGYTF. The CDR3 coding sequence is TGTGCCAGCAGCCCAGGAGGGGTTAGGGGCTACACCTTC. Variable domain in full (rest from reference TRBV13 and TRBJ1-2): AAGVIQSPRHLIKEKRETATLKCYPIPRHDTVYWYQQGPGQDPQFLISFYEKMQSDKGSIPDRFSAQQFSDYHSELNMSSLELGDSALYFCASSPGGVRGYTFGSGTRLTVV.

The chain employs TRBV6-5 and TRBJ2-7, with TRBD1 identical over 9 bases. The CDR3 length is 15 residues. Germline V gene data show CDR1 as MNHEY and CDR2 as SVGAGI. After removal of 3 bases from V and 6 bases from J, the junction contained 9 bases not matched to a gene. CDR3 nucleotide sequence: TGTGCCAGCAGTTATTCCAACAGGGGGCAAGGCGAGCAGTACTTC. It yields the protein CASSYSNRGQGEQYF.

The chain combines TRBV27 with TRBJ1-1; 7 bases are shared with TRBD1. Germline trimming cut 8 bases from V and 4 bases from J; bases unmatched to any gene: 13. Looked up from germline, CDR1 is MNHEY and CDR2 is SMNVEV (reference sequence). CDR3 size: 15 residues. This CDR3 reads CASSSTGTVGTEAFF. CDR3 DNA sequence: TGTGCCAGCTCCTCAACCGGGACAGTGGGCACTGAAGCTTTCTTT.

The genes are TRBV15 and TRBJ1-2, with a weak D call TRBD1 (5 bases). From germline, CDR1 is LNHNV and CDR2 YYDKDF (reference sequence). The CDR3 spans 14 residues. Trimming took 0 bases from V and 5 from J, leaving 10 bases between them. The CDR3 region has the DNA TGTGCCACCAGCAGAGAATGGGGCGGATATGGCTACACCTTC. Its protein product is CATSREWGGYGYTF. The whole variable domain, filled in from reference TRBV15 and TRBJ1-2, reads DAMVIQNPRYQVTQFGKPVTLSCSQTLNHNVMYWYQQKSSQAPKLLFHYYDKDFNNEADTPDNFQSRRPNTSFCFLDIRSPGLGDTAMYLCATSREWGGYGYTFGSGTRLTVV.

The chain uses TRBV5-5 and TRBJ1-1; D is undetermined. This CDR3 is built from 16 residues. In germline, CDR1 is SGHKS, CDR2 YYEKEE (reference sequence). The V gene lost 2 bases and the J gene lost 4 bases, with 18 bases spanning the gap. The CDR3 nucleotides are TGTGCCAGCAGCTTCTCCTTACGGGTGAATCCCACTGAAGCTTTCTTT. Encoded protein: CASSFSLRVNPTEAFF.

This clone was seen just once. This chain uses TRBV30 with TRBJ2-7; weak D call: TRBD2 (5 bases). Germline V gene data show CDR1 as GTSNPN and CDR2 as SVGIG (reference sequence). Between the trimmed V and J ends, which lost 2 bases and 0 bases, there was a span of 8 bases. CDR3 length equals 13 residues. CDR3 amino acids: CAWSRTDSYEQYF. DNA of the CDR3: TGTGCCTGGAGTCGGACTGACTCCTACGAGCAGTACTTC.

The chain couples TRBV7-8 to TRBJ2-7; 9 bases agree with TRBD1. Unmatched junction bases numbered 4, after V lost 4 bases and J lost 0 bases. CDR1 SGHVS and CDR2 FQNEAQ come from the germline V gene. This CDR3 is 15 amino acids long. CDR3 nucleotides: TGTGCCAGCAGCTCCCCGGGACAGGGCTCCTACGAGCAGTACTTC. It specifies CASSSPGQGSYEQYF.

This chain links TRBV9 with TRBJ2-1; TRBD2 matches at 7 bases. This CDR3 has 15 residues. Per the germline V gene, CDR1 is SGDLS and CDR2 is YYNGEE. V lost 0 bases, J lost 4 bases, and 4 bases stayed unmatched. CDR3 sequence: CASSVGGRAYNEQFF. The CDR3 nucleotides are TGTGCCAGCAGCGTAGGGGGGAGGGCTTACAATGAGCAGTTCTTC. Using reference TRBV9 and TRBJ2-1 for the parts outside the CDR3, the full variable domain is DSGVTQTPKHLITATGQRVTLRCSPRSGDLSVYWYQQSLDQGLQFLIQYYNGEERAKGNILERFSAQQFPDLHSELNLSSLELGDSALYFCASSVGGRAYNEQFFGPGTRLTVL.

This CDR3 is CAWSPRDRDRGYTF. The CDR3 DNA reads TGTGCCTGGAGTCCGAGAGACAGGGATCGGGGCTACACCTTC. The rearrangement uses TRBV30 and TRBJ1-2; 7 positions match TRBD1. The J segment lost 8 bases and the V segment lost 2 bases, leaving 11 bases of the junction unmatched. CDR1 is GTSNPN and CDR2 is SVGIG in the germline V gene (reference sequence). CDR3 length: 14 residues.

CDR3 sequence (DNA): TGTGCCAGCAGTCCCCAGAGAGGGAGTGGGAACTATGGCTACACCTTC. Residues: CASSPQRGSGNYGYTF. The V and J genes are TRBV2 and TRBJ1-2; no definite D call. The CDR3 runs 16 residues. V lost 5 bases to trimming and J lost 2 bases, with 18 bases between them. Per germline, CDR1 SNHLY and CDR2 FYNNEI.

The chain recombines TRBV18 with TRBJ2-7; 8 nucleotides line up with TRBD1. CDR1 is KGHSH, CDR2 LQKENI, per germline. There are 15 residues in the CDR3. The V segment lost 5 bases and the J segment 0 bases; nucleotides outside the gene matches: 6. The CDR3: CASSSRQGSSYEQYF. Here the CDR3 DNA reads TGTGCCAGCTCATCCAGACAGGGGAGCTCCTACGAGCAGTACTTC.

The chain uses TRBV19 and TRBJ2-3, with TRBD1 matching 8 bases. Trimming at V came to 6 bases and at J to 2 bases, leaving 4 bases not matched to a gene. The germline V gene encodes CDR1 LNHDA and CDR2 SQIVND (reference sequence). The CDR3 has 14 amino acids. The CDR3, as DNA: TGTGCCAGTAGGAGGCAGGGGGCCACAGATACGCAGTATTTT. It yields the protein CASRRQGATDTQYF.

The chain has TRBV25-1 and TRBJ1-6; D call uncertain. Deletions cut 2 bases from V and 7 bases from J, with 6 bases between. The CDR3 extends over 13 amino acids. Germline V CDR1 and CDR2: MGHDK, SYGVNS. CDR3: CASSERGNSPLHF. CDR3 DNA: TGTGCCAGCAGTGAACGGGGAAATTCACCCCTCCACTTT. Together with reference TRBV25-1 and TRBJ1-6, the CDR3 gives the full variable domain: EADIYQTPRYLVIGTGKKITLECSQTMGHDKMYWYQQDPGMELHLIHYSYGVNSTEKGDLSSESTVSRIRTEHFPLTLESARPSHTSQYLCASSERGNSPLHFGNGTRLTVT.

The chain is built from TRBV6-1 and TRBJ1-3; perhaps TRBD1 as D (5 bases). Per germline, CDR1 MNHNS and CDR2 SASEGT. This CDR3 is built from 13 residues. V was shortened by 6 bases and J by 4 bases, with 10 bases between the two germline ends. For the CDR3, the DNA is TGTGCCAGCAGACCTCGGGGGGGAAACACCATATATTTT. It codes for CASRPRGGNTIYF.

The rearrangement joins TRBV14 to TRBJ2-1; 8 bases fit TRBD2. The CDR3 extends over 16 amino acids. V shed 4 bases and J 2 bases; nucleotides not matched to a gene: 7. Germline V CDR1 and CDR2: SGHDN, FVKESK. This chain's CDR3 is CASSLSPGLAYNEQFF. DNA of the CDR3: TGTGCCAGCAGCCTCAGTCCGGGACTAGCCTACAATGAGCAGTTCTTC.

This sequence joins TRBV30 and TRBJ2-7; a weak D match, TRBD2 (7 bases). The germline CDR1 and CDR2 sequences are GTSNPN and SVGIG (reference sequence). The CDR3 totals 14 residues. V lost 3 bases and J 4 bases, leaving 16 bases between the germline ends. CDR3 amino acids: CAWRGGGEGYEQYF. The CDR3 DNA follows: TGTGCCTGGAGGGGAGGGGGAGAGGGTTACGAGCAGTACTTC.

The rearrangement links TRBV12-5 to TRBJ2-3, with 7 bases matching TRBD2. This CDR3 has 16 amino acids. V shed 5 bases, J shed 0 bases, and the junction held 8 bases outside the gene matches. Germline lookup yields CDR1 LGHNT and CDR2 FRNRAP. The CDR3 DNA reads as TGTGCTAGTGGTCCTGGGACTAAGTCTAGCACAGATACGCAGTATTTT. Translation gives CASGPGTKSSTDTQYF.

The chain uses TRBV10-3 and TRBJ2-1, with TRBD1 matching over 7 bases. V shed 4 bases and J 5 bases; nucleotides not matched to a gene: 5. From germline, CDR1 is ENHRY and CDR2 SYGVKD. The CDR3 spans 14 residues. CDR3 nucleotides: TGTGCCATCAGTGGCTTAACAGGGGACAATGAGCAGTTCTTC. Translating it yields CAISGLTGDNEQFF.

The gene calls are TRBV29-1 and TRBJ2-3; 7 bases line up with TRBD1. Germline V gene sequence: CDR1 SQVTM, CDR2 ANQGSEA. The CDR3 contains 15 residues. With V trimmed by 7 bases and J by 8 bases, 18 bases remained unmatched. The chain's CDR3 is CSAAPFLGQLSTQYF. CDR3 DNA sequence: TGCAGCGCCGCGCCTTTTCTGGGACAGTTAAGTACGCAGTATTTT.

This chain joins TRBV5-1 and TRBJ2-3; maybe TRBD2 (6 bases). V was cut by 2 bases and J by 0 bases, with 13 bases left in between. The germline V gene has CDR1 SGHRS and CDR2 YFSETQ. The CDR3 is 16 residues long. The CDR3 nucleotides are TGCGCCAGCAGCTTACGGGGGATTGCTAGCACAGATACGCAGTATTTT. Protein product: CASSLRGIASTDTQYF.

A single count supports this clone. The gene calls are TRBV6-5 and TRBJ1-1; D is unresolved. CDR1 and CDR2 (germline): MNHEY, SVGAGI. V gave up 8 bases and J gave up 1 base, with 11 bases separating them. The CDR3 length is 13 residues. Here the CDR3 reads CASQRATNTEAFF. DNA for the CDR3: TGTGCCAGCCAGAGGGCTACGAACACTGAAGCTTTCTTT.

This chain links TRBV5-1 with TRBJ2-1; TRBD2 matches 9 bases. The V segment lost 1 base and the J segment 1 base; nucleotides outside the gene matches: 3. This CDR3 has 16 residues. Germline CDR1 and CDR2: SGHRS and YFSETQ. CDR3 sequence reads: CASSLSLAGSYNEQFF. Here the CDR3 DNA reads TGCGCCAGCAGCTTGTCTCTAGCGGGGTCCTACAATGAGCAGTTCTTC.

V and J are TRBV6-4 and TRBJ1-4; a weak D match, TRBD1 (6 bases). Trimming removed 11 bases at V and 1 base at J, with 11 bases between. There are 13 residues in the CDR3. The germline CDR1 and CDR2 sequences are MRHNA and SNTAGT. This CDR3 is CAGPTGTNEKLFF. For the CDR3, the DNA is TGTGCCGGCCCGACAGGAACTAATGAAAAACTGTTTTTT.